The subject of this entry is one TCR beta chain. The sample belongs to a study of blood T cell repertoires in COVID-19. In the study overall: PBMCs, B-cell-depleted T cells, or T cells were the source of the cDNA or gDNA that made up the material.

In the authors' methods: Amplification of reference gene primers provided the estimated nucleated cell counts. This table comes from immunoSEQ multiplex PCR, and its TCRdb copy is limited to in-frame clones, with some not included. V, J and clone size derive from that table, while D and trimming were established from the DNA sequence. The table shows 150,000 or so clones, with over 80% occurring only once. The V end was cut by 2 bases, the J end by 1 base, with 11 bases between. Germline loops: CDR1 SGHAT, CDR2 FQNNGV. The CDR3 loop spans 15 amino acids. The clonotype originates from a man older than 75 with acute or convalescent COVID-19. The gene calls are TRBV11-2 and TRBJ1-1; D is unclear. Source material: peripheral blood. CDR3 bases: TGTGCCAGCAGCTTAAAGTCTCGGGGGAACACTGAAGCTTTCTTT. Translated: CASSLKSRGNTEAFF.